This entry concerns a single T cell receptor beta chain. CDR1 is SEHNR and CDR2 is FQNEAQ in the germline V gene (reference sequence). Trimming shortened V by 5 bases and J by 4 bases, and 14 bases separated the two germline ends. This CDR3 has 14 amino acids. This record belongs to a study of blood T cell repertoires in COVID-19. Seattle cases were enrolled at active infection and followed longitudinally. Using immunoSEQ multiplex PCR, the repertoire was profiled, and TCRdb retains in-frame clones only, with some absent. The table shows roughly 200,000 clones, with 94% occurring only once. J is TRBJ1-2 and V is TRBV7-9, with D perhaps TRBD1 (5 bases). Material: peripheral blood. This receptor was taken from a man between 25 and 39 years old with COVID-19, enrolled during active disease. The CDR3 nucleotides are TGTGCCAGCAGCGAGACAGTCTTATCCTATGGCTACACCTTC. This encodes CASSETVLSYGYTF.